The table lists the clone carrying this T cell receptor (beta chain) with a few counts. Distinct nucleotide sequences in the sample also encode this CDR3. The sample belongs to a study of blood T cell repertoires in COVID-19. In the study overall: The study drew acute and convalescent COVID-19 samples from the United States, Italy and Spain. PBMCs, B-cell-depleted T cells, or T cells were the source of the cDNA or gDNA that made up the material.

With 0 bases removed from V and 3 bases from J, the gap between germline ends came to 9 bases. CDR1 and CDR2 (germline): SNHLY, FYNNEI. The CDR3 covers 15 residues. In the authors' methods: Amplification of reference gene primers provided the estimated nucleated cell counts. Profiling relied on immunoSEQ multiplex PCR, and the TCRdb table lists in-frame clones only, not all of them. That table supplies the V and J calls and clone size; D and trimming were determined from the DNA. The sample holds about 130,000 clones, about 92% seen once. This TCR was sampled from a man aged 45-65 years with active COVID-19. The sequenced sample consisted of peripheral blood. The rearrangement links TRBV2 to TRBJ1-5; TRBD1 might be the D (5 bases). CDR3 DNA sequence: TGTGCCAGCAGTGAAGCGCCAGGGCCCAATCAGCCCCAGCATTTT. This sequence encodes CASSEAPGPNQPQHF.